This T cell receptor beta chain was sequenced in a study of T cell changes during pregnancy in multiple sclerosis. There are a few counts of this clone. Measured with immunoSEQ multiplex PCR; TCRdb has only the in-frame clones, and not every one. This sample has 95,000 to 110,000 clones, with around 90% found just once. The CDR3 runs to 15 residues. CDR1 is MNHNY, CDR2 SVGAGI, per germline (reference sequence). Trimming stripped 2 bases from V and 2 bases from J, with 7 bases between. The clonotype originates from a female donor in good health, enrolled as a control in a pregnancy study. The starting material was peripheral blood, obtained in the third trimester of pregnancy. V is TRBV6-6 and J is TRBJ1-6, with D uncertain. CDR3 DNA: TGTGCCAGCAGTTACGGGGAGACCTATAATTCACCCCTCCACTTT. Translation gives CASSYGETYNSPLHF.